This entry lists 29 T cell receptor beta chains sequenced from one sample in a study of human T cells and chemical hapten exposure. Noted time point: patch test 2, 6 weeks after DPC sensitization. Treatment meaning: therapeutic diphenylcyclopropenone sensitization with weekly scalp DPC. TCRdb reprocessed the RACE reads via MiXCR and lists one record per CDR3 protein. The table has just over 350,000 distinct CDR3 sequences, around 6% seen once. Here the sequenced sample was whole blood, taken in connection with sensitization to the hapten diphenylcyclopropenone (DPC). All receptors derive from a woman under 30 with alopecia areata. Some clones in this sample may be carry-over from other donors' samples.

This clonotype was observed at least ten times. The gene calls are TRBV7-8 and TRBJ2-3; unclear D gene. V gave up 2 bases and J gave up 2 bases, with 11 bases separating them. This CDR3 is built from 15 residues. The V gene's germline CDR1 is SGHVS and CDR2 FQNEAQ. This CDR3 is CASSLLAGSTDTQYF. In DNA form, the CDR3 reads TGTGCCAGCAGCTTACTTGCAGGATCCACAGATACGCAGTATTTT.

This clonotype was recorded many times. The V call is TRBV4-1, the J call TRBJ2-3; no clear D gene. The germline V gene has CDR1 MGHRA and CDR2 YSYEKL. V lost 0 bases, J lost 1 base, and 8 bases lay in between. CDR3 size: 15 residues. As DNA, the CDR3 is TGCGCCAGCAGCCAAGACTTTATCCGCACAGATACGCAGTATTTT. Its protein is CASSQDFIRTDTQYF.

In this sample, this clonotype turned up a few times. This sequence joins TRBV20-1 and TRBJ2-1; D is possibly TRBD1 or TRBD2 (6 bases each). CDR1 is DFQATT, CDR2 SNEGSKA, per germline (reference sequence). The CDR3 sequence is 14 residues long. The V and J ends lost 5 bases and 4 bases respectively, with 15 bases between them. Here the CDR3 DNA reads TGCAGTGCTCCTTTTAGGGGGGAATACAATGAGCAGTTCTTC. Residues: CSAPFRGEYNEQFF.

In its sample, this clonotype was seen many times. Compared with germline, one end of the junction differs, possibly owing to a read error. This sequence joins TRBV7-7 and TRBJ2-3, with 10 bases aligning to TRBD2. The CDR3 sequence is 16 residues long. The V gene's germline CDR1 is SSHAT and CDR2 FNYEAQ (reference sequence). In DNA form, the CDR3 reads TGTGCTAGCAGCTCCGACAGCGGGGGGGCCCCAGATACGCAGTATTTT. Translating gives CASSSDSGGAPDTQYF.

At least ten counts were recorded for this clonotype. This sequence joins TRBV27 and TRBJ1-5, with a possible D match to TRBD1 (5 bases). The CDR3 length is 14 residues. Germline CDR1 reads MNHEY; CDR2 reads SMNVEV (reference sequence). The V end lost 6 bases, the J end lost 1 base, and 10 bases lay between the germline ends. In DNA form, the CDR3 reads TGTGCCAGCAGCCTGTGGGGGAGCAATCAGCCCCAGCATTTT. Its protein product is CASSLWGSNQPQHF.

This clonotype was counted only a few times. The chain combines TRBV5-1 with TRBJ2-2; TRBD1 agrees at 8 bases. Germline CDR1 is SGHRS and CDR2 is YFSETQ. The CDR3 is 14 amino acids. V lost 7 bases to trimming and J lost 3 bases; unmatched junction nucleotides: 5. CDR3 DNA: TGCGCCAGCGGGGACAGGACACACACCGGGGAGCTGTTTTTT. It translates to CASGDRTHTGELFF.

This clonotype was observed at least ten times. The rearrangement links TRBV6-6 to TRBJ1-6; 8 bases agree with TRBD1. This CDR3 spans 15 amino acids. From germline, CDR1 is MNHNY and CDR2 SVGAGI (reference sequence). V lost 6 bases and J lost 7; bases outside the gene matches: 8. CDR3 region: CASRGRGLLNSPLHF. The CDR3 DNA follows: TGTGCCAGCAGGGGCAGGGGGCTACTGAATTCACCCCTCCACTTT.

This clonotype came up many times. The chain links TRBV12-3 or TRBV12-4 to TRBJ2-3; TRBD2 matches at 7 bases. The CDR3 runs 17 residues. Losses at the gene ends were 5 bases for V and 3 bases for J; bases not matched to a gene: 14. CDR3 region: CASSPGGLLGGTDTQYF. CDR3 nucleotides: TGTGCCAGCAGTCCGGGGGGTCTTCTAGGAGGAACAGATACGCAGTATTTT.

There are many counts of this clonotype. DNA for the CDR3: TGCAGTGCTAGAGATAGCGGGGGGGCCTACGAGCAGTACTTC. Residues: CSARDSGGAYEQYF. V is TRBV20-1 and J is TRBJ2-7; 11 bases line up with TRBD2. There are 14 residues in the CDR3. The V and J ends lost 0 bases and 2 bases, in that order; junction bases with no gene match: 0. Germline CDR1 and CDR2: DFQATT and SNEGSKA (reference sequence).

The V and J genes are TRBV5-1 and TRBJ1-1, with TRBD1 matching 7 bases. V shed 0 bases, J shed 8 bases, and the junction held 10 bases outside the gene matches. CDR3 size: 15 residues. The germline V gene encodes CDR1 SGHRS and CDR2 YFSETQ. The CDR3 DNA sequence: TGCGCCAGCAGCTTGGTCACAGGGGCCGGATTGGAAGCTTTCTTT. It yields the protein CASSLVTGAGLEAFF.

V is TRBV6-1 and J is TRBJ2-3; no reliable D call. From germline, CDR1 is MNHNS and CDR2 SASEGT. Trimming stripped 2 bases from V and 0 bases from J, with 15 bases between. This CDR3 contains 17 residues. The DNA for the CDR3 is TGTGCCAGCAGTGAATCTTCCCTAGGAACGAGCACAGATACGCAGTATTTT. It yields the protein CASSESSLGTSTDTQYF.

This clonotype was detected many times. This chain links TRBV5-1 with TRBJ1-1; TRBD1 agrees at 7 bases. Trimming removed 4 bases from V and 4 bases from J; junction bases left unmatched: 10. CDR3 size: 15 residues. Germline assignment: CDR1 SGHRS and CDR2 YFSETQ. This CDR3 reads CASSLLTGLATEAFF. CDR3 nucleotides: TGCGCCAGCAGCCTACTGACAGGGTTGGCCACTGAAGCTTTCTTT.

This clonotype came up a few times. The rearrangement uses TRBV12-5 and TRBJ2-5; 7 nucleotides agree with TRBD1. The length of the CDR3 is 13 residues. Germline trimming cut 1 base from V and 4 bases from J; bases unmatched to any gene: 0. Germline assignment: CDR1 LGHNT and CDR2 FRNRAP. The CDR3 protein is CASGLGQGETQYF. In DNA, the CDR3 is TGTGCTAGTGGTTTGGGACAGGGAGAGACCCAGTACTTC.

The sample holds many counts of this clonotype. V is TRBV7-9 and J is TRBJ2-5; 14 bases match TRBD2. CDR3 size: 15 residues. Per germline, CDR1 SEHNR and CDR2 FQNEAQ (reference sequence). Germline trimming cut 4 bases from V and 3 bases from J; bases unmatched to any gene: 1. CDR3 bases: TGTGCCAGCAGCTCGGGACTAGCGGGGGAAGAGACCCAGTACTTC. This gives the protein CASSSGLAGEETQYF.

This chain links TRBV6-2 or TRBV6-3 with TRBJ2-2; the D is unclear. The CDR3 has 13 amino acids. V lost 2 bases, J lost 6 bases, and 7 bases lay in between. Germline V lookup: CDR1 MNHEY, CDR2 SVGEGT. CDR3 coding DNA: TGTGCCAGCAGTTACGTGGTTCCCGGGGAGCTGTTTTTT. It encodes CASSYVVPGELFF.

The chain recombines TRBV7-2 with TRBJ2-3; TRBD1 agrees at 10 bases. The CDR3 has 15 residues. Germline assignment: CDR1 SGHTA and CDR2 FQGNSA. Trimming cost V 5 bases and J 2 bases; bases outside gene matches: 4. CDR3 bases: TGTGCCAGCAGCAGAGGACAGGGGGACACAGATACGCAGTATTTT. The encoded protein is CASSRGQGDTDTQYF.

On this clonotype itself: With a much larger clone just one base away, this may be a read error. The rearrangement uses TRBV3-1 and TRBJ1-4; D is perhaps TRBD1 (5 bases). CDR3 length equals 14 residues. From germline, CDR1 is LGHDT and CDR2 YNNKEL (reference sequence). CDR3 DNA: TGTGCCAGCAGCCAAAACGGGGGGAATGAAAATCTGTTTTTT. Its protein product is CASSQNGGNENLFF.

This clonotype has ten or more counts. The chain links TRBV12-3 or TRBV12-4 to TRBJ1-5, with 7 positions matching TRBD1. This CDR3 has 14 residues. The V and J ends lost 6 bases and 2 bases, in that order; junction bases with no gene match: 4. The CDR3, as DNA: TGTGCCAGCAGGCAGGGGGGTGGCAATCAGCCCCAGCATTTT. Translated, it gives CASRQGGGNQPQHF.

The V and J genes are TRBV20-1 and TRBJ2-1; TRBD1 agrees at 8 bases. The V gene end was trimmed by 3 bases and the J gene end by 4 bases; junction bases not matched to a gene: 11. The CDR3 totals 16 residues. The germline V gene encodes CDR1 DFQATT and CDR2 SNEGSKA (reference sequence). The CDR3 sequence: CSASSQGAGDYNEQFF. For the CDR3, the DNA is TGCAGTGCTAGTAGTCAGGGGGCAGGAGATTACAATGAGCAGTTCTTC.

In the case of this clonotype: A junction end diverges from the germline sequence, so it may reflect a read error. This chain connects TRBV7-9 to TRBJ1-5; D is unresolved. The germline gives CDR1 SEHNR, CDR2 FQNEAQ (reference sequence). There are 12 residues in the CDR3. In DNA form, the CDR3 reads TGTGCCAGGAGCTCCGAAGCTCAGCCCCAGCATTTT. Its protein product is CARSSEAQPQHF.

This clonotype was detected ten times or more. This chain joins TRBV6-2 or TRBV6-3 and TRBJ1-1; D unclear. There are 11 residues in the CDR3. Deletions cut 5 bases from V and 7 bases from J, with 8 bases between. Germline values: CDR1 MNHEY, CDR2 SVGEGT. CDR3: CASSHTYEAFF. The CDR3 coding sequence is TGTGCCAGCAGTCATACATATGAAGCTTTCTTT.

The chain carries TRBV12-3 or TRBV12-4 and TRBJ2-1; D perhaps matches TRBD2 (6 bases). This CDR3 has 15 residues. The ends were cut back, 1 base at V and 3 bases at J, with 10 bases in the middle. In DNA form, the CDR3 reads TGTGCCAGCAGTTTAGGGACTACGAACTACAATGAGCAGTTCTTC. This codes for CASSLGTTNYNEQFF.

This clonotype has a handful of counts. Here the CDR3 DNA reads TGCAGTGCTAGAGTAGGGAACAGGGGCAGTCACTATGGCTACACCTTC. This sequence encodes CSARVGNRGSHYGYTF. The V gene is TRBV20-1, the J gene TRBJ1-2, with TRBD1 identical over 7 bases. Per the germline V gene, CDR1 is DFQATT and CDR2 is SNEGSKA (reference sequence). The J segment lost 3 bases and the V segment lost 1 base, leaving 11 bases of the junction unmatched. CDR3 length: 16 amino acids.

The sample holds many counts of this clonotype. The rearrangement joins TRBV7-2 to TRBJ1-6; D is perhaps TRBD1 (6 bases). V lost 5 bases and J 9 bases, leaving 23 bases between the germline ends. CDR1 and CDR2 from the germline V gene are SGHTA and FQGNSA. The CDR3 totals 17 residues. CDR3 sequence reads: CASSLTGVGRGSSPLHF. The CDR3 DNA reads TGTGCCAGCAGCCTCACGGGTGTTGGCAGGGGAAGTTCACCCCTCCACTTT.

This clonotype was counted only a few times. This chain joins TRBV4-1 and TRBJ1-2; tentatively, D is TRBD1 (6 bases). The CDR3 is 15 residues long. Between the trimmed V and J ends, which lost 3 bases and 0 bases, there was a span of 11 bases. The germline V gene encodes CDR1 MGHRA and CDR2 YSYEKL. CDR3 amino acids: CASSHTGTPNYGYTF. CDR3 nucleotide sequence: TGCGCCAGCAGCCATACCGGGACACCTAACTATGGCTACACCTTC.

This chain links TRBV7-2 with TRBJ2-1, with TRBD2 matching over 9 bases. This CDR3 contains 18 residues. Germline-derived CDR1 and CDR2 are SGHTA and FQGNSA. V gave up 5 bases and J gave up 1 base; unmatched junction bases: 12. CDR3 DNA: TGTGCCAGCAGCCTCAGGGGCGGGGGGGCCGAATCCTACAATGAGCAGTTCTTC. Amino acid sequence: CASSLRGGGAESYNEQFF.

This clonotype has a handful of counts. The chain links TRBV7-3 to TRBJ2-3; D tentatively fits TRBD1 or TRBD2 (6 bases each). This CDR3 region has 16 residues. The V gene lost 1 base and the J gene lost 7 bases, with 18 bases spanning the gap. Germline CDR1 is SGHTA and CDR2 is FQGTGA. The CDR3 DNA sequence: TGTGCCAGCAGCTTAAGCACCCCGGGGGCCCCCTATACGCAGTATTTT. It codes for CASSLSTPGAPYTQYF.

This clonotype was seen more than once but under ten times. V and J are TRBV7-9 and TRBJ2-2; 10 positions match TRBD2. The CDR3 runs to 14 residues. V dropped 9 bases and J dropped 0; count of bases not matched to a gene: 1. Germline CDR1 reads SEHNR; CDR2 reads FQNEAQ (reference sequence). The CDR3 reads CARGLAANTGELFF. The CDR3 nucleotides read TGTGCCAGAGGACTAGCGGCGAACACCGGGGAGCTGTTTTTT. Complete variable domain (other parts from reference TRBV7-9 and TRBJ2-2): DTGVSQNPRHKITKRGQNVTFRCDPISEHNRLYWYRQTLGQGPEFLTYFQNEAQLEKSRLLSDRFSAERPKGSFSTLEIQRTEQGDSAMYLCARGLAANTGELFFGEGSRLTVL.

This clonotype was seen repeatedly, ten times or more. The CDR3 coding sequence is TGCAGCTCTCACGACCGGCTTTTAGAGCATTTT. It yields the protein CSSHDRLLEHF. V usage is TRBV29-1 and J usage is TRBJ1-5; D gene ambiguous. Germline V gene sequence: CDR1 SQVTM, CDR2 ANQGSEA. This CDR3 is built from 11 residues. Trimming shortened V by 8 bases and J by 14 bases, and 19 bases separated the two germline ends.